Each of the 22 T cell receptor beta chains below was sequenced from the same sample in a study of T-cell reconstitution after alpha-beta-depleted transplantation in children (dated by TCRdb to between 2015 and 2016). Library creation used PCR. Sequencing took place on an Illumina HiSeq 2500. TCR library preparation used molecular barcoding, with unique molecular identifiers applied to normalize quantification of the TCRbeta repertoire. Using fastp trimming at Q25 and MiXCR clonotype assembly, TCRdb reanalyzed the public sequencing data and kept in-frame beta chains. A single entry per CDR3 protein holds the most common genes and DNA from its merged rows. The sample table lists about 360,000 distinct CDR3 sequences, 10% to 15% of them with a count of one. 3.5% to 4.5% of the sample is taken by the ten largest. The starting material was PBMCs, obtained from the stem cell graft. The receptors shown here come from a human donor who donated a stem cell graft to a child with Fanconi anemia.

As regards this clonotype: The conserved phenylalanine or tryptophan is not found at the CDR3 terminus, so this likely reflects a read error. The CDR3 is CASSLNGGTEAFC. As DNA, the CDR3 is TGTGCCAGCAGCTTGAATGGGGGCACTGAAGCTTTCTGT. This chain connects TRBV7-2 to TRBJ1-1; D is possibly TRBD1 (5 bases). V was clipped by 3 bases and J by 4 bases, with 9 bases between them. Looked up from germline, CDR1 is SGHTA and CDR2 is FQGNSA. The CDR3 consists of 13 residues.

This chain connects TRBV15 to TRBJ2-5; D not certain. In germline, CDR1 is LNHNV, CDR2 YYDKDF (reference sequence). Between the trimmed V and J ends, which lost 5 bases and 3 bases, there was a span of 10 bases. The CDR3 has 13 amino acids. CDR3 DNA: TGTGCCACCAGCTTTGTCGGAGAAGAGACCCAGTACTTC. Amino acids: CATSFVGEETQYF.

This sequence joins TRBV7-2 and TRBJ2-3, with TRBD1 as a possible D gene (6 bases). CDR1 is SGHTA, CDR2 FQGNSA, per germline. V was shortened by 5 bases and J by 2 bases, with 14 bases between the two germline ends. The CDR3 consists of 15 residues. DNA of the CDR3: TGTGCCAGCAGCCCCGGGACACCAGACACAGATACGCAGTATTTT. This sequence encodes CASSPGTPDTDTQYF.

This clonotype occurred many times. The V and J genes are TRBV24-1 and TRBJ2-1, with D unclear. Looked up from germline, CDR1 is KGHDR and CDR2 is SFDVKD. The V and J ends lost 4 bases and 5 bases respectively, with 5 bases between them. This CDR3 is built from 12 residues. As DNA, the CDR3 is TGTGCCACCAGTGACCCTAACAATGAGCAGTTCTTC. Translated, it gives CATSDPNNEQFF.

The V and J genes are TRBV4-3 and TRBJ2-1; 14 nucleotides match TRBD2. V shed 2 bases and J 10 bases; nucleotides not matched to a gene: 10. CDR1 and CDR2 (germline): LGHNA, YSLEER. The CDR3 is 17 amino acids. CDR3 nucleotides: TGCGCCAGCAGCCAAATCTCGACTAGCGGGGGGGCGGGGGAGCAGTTCTTC. Translated, it gives CASSQISTSGGAGEQFF.

This clonotype was detected ten times or more. This sequence joins TRBV4-3 and TRBJ2-1, with TRBD1 matching over 11 bases. The CDR3 has 16 residues. With V trimmed by 2 bases and J by 8 bases, 8 bases remained unmatched. The germline gives CDR1 LGHNA, CDR2 YSLEER. The CDR3 is CASSQIPGQGGDEQFF. The DNA of the CDR3 is TGCGCCAGCAGCCAAATCCCGGGACAGGGGGGCGATGAGCAGTTCTTC.

This clonotype was seen repeatedly, ten times or more. CDR3 region: CASSFGGTDAAQHF. The CDR3 nucleotides are TGTGCCAGCAGTTTTGGGGGTACCGACGCGGCCCAGCATTTT. The V and J genes are TRBV12-3 or TRBV12-4 and TRBJ1-5; possibly TRBD1 for D (5 bases). The CDR3 loop spans 14 amino acids. With 3 bases removed from V and 11 bases from J, the gap between germline ends came to 17 bases.

CDR3 loop: CATSRDWGVQETQYF. CDR3 sequence (DNA): TGTGCCACCAGCAGAGATTGGGGGGTACAAGAGACCCAGTACTTC. The chain joins TRBV15 to TRBJ2-5; maybe TRBD2 (6 bases). Per the germline V gene, CDR1 is LNHNV and CDR2 is YYDKDF (reference sequence). V dropped 0 bases and J dropped 2 bases, with 10 bases sitting between them. This CDR3 region has 15 residues.

The sample holds a few counts of this clonotype. This chain uses TRBV7-2 with TRBJ2-1; D unresolved. Per the germline V gene, CDR1 is SGHTA and CDR2 is FQGNSA. This CDR3 is 14 amino acids long. V lost 1 base to trimming and J lost 9 bases, with 13 bases between them. In DNA, the CDR3 is TGTGCCAGCAGCTTAGTGTGGGTAGGCGGTGAGCAGTTCTTC. Protein product: CASSLVWVGGEQFF.

This clonotype was seen a few times. It may be a read error: a sequence one base away is much more abundant. The V call is TRBV20-1, the J call TRBJ2-3, with D possibly called TRBD1 or TRBD2 (5 bases each). The CDR3 is made up of 11 amino acids. V was cut by 4 bases and J by 4 bases, with 6 bases left in between. Germline CDR1 reads DFQATT; CDR2 reads SNEGSKA (reference sequence). CDR3 coding DNA: TGCAGTGCTATGGGGGCAGATACGCAGTATTTT. It specifies CSAMGADTQYF.

This clonotype was recorded at least ten times. The chain is built from TRBV6-6 and TRBJ1-2; possibly TRBD1 for D (5 bases). The CDR3 runs 13 residues. V gave up 2 bases and J gave up 6 bases, with 10 bases separating them. Germline CDR1 reads MNHNY; CDR2 reads SVGAGI (reference sequence). Here the CDR3 DNA reads TGTGCCAGCAGTTACGGCTGGGGGGATGGCTACACCTTC. This gives the protein CASSYGWGDGYTF.

V gene TRBV10-3 combines with J gene TRBJ2-3; 7 bases are shared with TRBD1. Germline assignment: CDR1 ENHRY and CDR2 SYGVKD. The V and J ends lost 6 bases and 3 bases, in that order; junction bases with no gene match: 6. The CDR3 is 14 residues long. CDR3 sequence reads: CAIRGTAATDTQYF. Written as DNA, the CDR3 is TGTGCCATCAGGGGGACAGCAGCAACAGATACGCAGTATTTT.

This clonotype was counted a few times. V gene TRBV5-1 combines with J gene TRBJ1-5; D might be TRBD1 (5 bases). Trimming shortened V by 0 bases and J by 6 bases, and 16 bases separated the two germline ends. The CDR3 totals 16 residues. The germline gives CDR1 SGHRS, CDR2 YFSETQ. Here the CDR3 reads CASSLARRVQGQPQHF. CDR3 nucleotide sequence: TGCGCCAGCAGCTTGGCGAGGAGGGTTCAGGGTCAGCCCCAGCATTTT.

This clonotype was recorded once. Its ends do not fully match the called genes, so a read error is possible. The chain is built from TRBV9 and TRBJ2-7, with D maybe TRBD2 (8 bases). CDR1 is SGDLS, CDR2 YYNGEE, per germline. CDR3 length: 14 residues. CDR3 sequence: CATSVAGQNYEQYF. In DNA, the CDR3 is TGTGCCACCAGCGTAGCGGGACAGAACTACGAGCAGTACTTC.

This clonotype was seen more than once but under ten times. This chain joins TRBV7-2 and TRBJ1-2; the D is unclear. Trimming took off 3 bases at V and 6 bases at J, with 14 bases between the two ends. The CDR3 has 14 amino acids. The V gene's germline CDR1 is SGHTA and CDR2 FQGNSA. For the CDR3, the DNA is TGTGCCAGCAGCTTTAGGGATCTAAACAATGGCTACACCTTC. It encodes CASSFRDLNNGYTF. The full variable domain, its missing parts supplied by reference TRBV7-2 and TRBJ1-2, is GAGVSQSPSNKVTEKGKDVELRCDPISGHTALYWYRQSLGQGLEFLIYFQGNSAPDKSGLPSDRFSAERTGGSVSTLTIQRTQQEDSAVYLCASSFRDLNNGYTFGSGTRLTVV.

There are a few counts of this clonotype. The gene calls are TRBV6-2 or TRBV6-3 and TRBJ1-1; TRBD1 agrees at 8 bases. Trimming removed 0 bases from V and 11 bases from J; junction bases left unmatched: 2. The CDR3 is 12 residues long. Germline-derived CDR1 and CDR2 are MNHEY and SVGEGT. CDR3 amino acids: CASSYSTGVAFF. CDR3 bases: TGTGCCAGCAGTTACTCGACAGGGGTTGCTTTCTTT.

The V and J genes are TRBV7-3 and TRBJ1-1, with D unclear. Per germline, CDR1 SGHTA and CDR2 FQGTGA. Trimming took 8 bases from V and 0 from J, leaving 10 bases between them. This CDR3 has 13 residues. Written as DNA, the CDR3 is TGTGCCAGCGGAATTTCAGTGAACACTGAAGCTTTCTTT. This sequence encodes CASGISVNTEAFF.

This clonotype was counted only a few times. The chain uses TRBV11-2 and TRBJ1-1, with D maybe TRBD1 (5 bases). Germline CDR1 SGHAT, CDR2 FQNNGV. This CDR3 has 16 amino acids. Deletions cut 5 bases from V and 0 bases from J, with 16 bases between. The CDR3 sequence: CASSAGGGLLNTEAFF. DNA of the CDR3: TGTGCCAGCAGCGCCGGGGGAGGTCTACTGAACACTGAAGCTTTCTTT.

This clonotype was counted only a few times. This chain connects TRBV15 to TRBJ2-1; D uncertain. This CDR3 spans 12 amino acids. Trimming stripped 4 bases from V and 4 bases from J, with 5 bases between. Germline lookup yields CDR1 LNHNV and CDR2 YYDKDF (reference sequence). The CDR3: CATSTDYNEQFF. The CDR3 DNA follows: TGTGCCACCAGCACAGATTACAATGAGCAGTTCTTC.

Here the CDR3 reads CASSIDPFRATDTQYF. In nucleotides, the CDR3 is TGTGCCAGTAGTATAGATCCCTTCCGGGCGACAGATACGCAGTATTTT. The chain couples TRBV19 to TRBJ2-3; no clear D. Germline values: CDR1 LNHDA, CDR2 SQIVND (reference sequence). The CDR3 runs 16 residues. Trimming left V 0 bases short and J 3 bases short, with 13 bases between.

This clonotype was counted a few times. This chain uses TRBV19 with TRBJ1-1; D is uncertain. The CDR3 length is 13 residues. V lost 2 bases and J lost 1, with 5 bases in between. CDR1 is LNHDA, CDR2 SQIVND, per germline (reference sequence). Here the CDR3 reads CASSISENTEAFF. CDR3 nucleotide sequence: TGTGCCAGTAGTATAAGCGAGAACACTGAAGCTTTCTTT.

V is TRBV18 and J is TRBJ2-7; 8 positions agree with TRBD1. Trimming cost V 3 bases and J 6 bases; bases outside gene matches: 10. The CDR3 extends over 15 amino acids. Germline V gene lookup returns CDR1 KGHSH and CDR2 LQKENI. The CDR3 reads CASSPSTGGLGEQYF. For the CDR3, the DNA is TGTGCCAGCTCACCCTCCACAGGGGGGCTGGGCGAGCAGTACTTC. The full variable domain, its missing parts supplied by reference TRBV18 and TRBJ2-7, is NAGVMQNPRHLVRRRGQEARLRCSPMKGHSHVYWYRQLPEEGLKFMVYLQKENIIDESGMPKERFSAEFPKEGPSILRIQQVVRGDSAAYFCASSPSTGGLGEQYFGPGTRLTVT.